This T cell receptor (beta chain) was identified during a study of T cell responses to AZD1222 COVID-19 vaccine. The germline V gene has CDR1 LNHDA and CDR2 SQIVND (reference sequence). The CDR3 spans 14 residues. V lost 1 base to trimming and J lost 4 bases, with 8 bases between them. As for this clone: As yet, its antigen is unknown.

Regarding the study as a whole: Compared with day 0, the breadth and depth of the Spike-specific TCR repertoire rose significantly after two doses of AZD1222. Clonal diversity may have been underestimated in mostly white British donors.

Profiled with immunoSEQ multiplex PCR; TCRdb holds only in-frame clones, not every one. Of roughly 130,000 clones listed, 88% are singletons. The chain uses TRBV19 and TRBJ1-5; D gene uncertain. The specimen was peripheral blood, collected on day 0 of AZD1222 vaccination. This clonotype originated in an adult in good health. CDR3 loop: CASSIVGLNQPQHF. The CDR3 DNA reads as TGTGCCAGTAGTATAGTGGGGTTAAATCAGCCCCAGCATTTT. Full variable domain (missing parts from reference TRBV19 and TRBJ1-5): DGGITQSPKYLFRKEGQNVTLSCEQNLNHDAMYWYRQDPGQGLRLIYYSQIVNDFQKGDIAEGYSVSREKKESFPLTVTSAQKNPTAFYLCASSIVGLNQPQHFGDGTRLSIL.